What follows is one TCR beta chain and its context. Per germline, CDR1 SGDLS and CDR2 YYNGEE. The length of the CDR3 is 16 residues. J gave up 4 bases and V 4 bases, and 12 bases lay outside the gene matches. cDNA came from about 0.51 to 1 ug RNA primed by random hexamers. By means of immunoSEQ multiplex PCR, TCR beta CDR3 spanning 54 Vbeta and 13 Jbeta underwent amplification. One entry per CDR3 protein, called by TCRdb with MiXCR from the immunoSEQ multiplex PCR reads. Of roughly 160,000 distinct CDR3 sequences listed, approximately 94% are singletons. The data were obtained in a study of CD8 T cells in Susac syndrome.

The chain has TRBV9 and TRBJ1-2, with 8 bases lining up with TRBD1. Material for sequencing was CD4+ T cells from PBMCs. The receptor was derived from a human donor with Susac syndrome. The DNA of the CDR3 is TGTGCCAGCAGCCCCTTCATGCAGGGGGCCACCTATGGCTACACCTTC. It yields the protein CASSPFMQGATYGYTF.